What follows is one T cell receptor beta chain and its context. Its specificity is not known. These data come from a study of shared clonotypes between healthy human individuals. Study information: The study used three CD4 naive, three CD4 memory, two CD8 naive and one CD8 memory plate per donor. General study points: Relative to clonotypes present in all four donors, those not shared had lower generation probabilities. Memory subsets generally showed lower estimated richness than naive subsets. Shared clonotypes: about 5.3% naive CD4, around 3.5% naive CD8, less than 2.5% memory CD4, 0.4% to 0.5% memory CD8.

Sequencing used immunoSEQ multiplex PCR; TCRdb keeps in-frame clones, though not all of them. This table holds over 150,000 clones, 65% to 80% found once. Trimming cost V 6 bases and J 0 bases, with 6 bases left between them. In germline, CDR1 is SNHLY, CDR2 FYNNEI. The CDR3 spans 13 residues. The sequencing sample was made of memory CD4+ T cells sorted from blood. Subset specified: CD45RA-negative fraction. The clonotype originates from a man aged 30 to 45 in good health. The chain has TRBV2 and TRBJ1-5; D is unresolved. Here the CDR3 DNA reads TGTGCCAGCAGGAGGAGTAGCAATCAGCCCCAGCATTTT. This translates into CASRRSSNQPQHF.